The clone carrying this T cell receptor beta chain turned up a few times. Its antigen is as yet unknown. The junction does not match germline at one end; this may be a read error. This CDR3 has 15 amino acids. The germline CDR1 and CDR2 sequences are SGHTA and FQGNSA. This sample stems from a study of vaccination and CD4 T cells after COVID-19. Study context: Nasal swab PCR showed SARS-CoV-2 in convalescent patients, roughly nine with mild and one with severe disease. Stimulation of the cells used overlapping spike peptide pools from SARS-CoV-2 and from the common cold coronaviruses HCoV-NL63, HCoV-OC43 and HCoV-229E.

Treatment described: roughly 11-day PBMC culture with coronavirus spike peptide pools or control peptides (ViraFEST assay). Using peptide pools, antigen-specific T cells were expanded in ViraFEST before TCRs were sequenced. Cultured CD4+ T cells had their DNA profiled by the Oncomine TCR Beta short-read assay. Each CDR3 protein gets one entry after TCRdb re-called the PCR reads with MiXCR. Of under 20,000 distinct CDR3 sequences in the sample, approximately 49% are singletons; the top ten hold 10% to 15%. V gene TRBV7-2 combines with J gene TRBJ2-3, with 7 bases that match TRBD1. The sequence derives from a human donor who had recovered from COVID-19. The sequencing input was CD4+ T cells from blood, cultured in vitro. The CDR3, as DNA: TGTGCCAGCACCTTAAGGGGGCTTAGGACAGATACGCAGTATTTT. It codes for CASTLRGLRTDTQYF.